What follows are 13 T cell receptor beta chains derived from one specimen sequenced in a study of glioma-infiltrating T cells after dendritic cell vaccination. TCRdb keeps only in-frame clones here, not all; method: immunoSEQ multiplex PCR. The sample has about 76,000 clones, 87% seen once. Indicated time point: after dendritic cell vaccination, including at tumor progression/relapse. Sequenced material: blood, taken after dendritic cell vaccination. The receptors here all came from a human donor with glioblastoma.

The rearrangement joins TRBV7-3 to TRBJ2-5, with no clear D. Germline V gene lookup returns CDR1 SGHTA and CDR2 FQGTGA. V was clipped by 2 bases and J by 1 base, with 11 bases between them. This CDR3 region has 15 residues. The CDR3 sequence is CASSLLPATQETQYF. CDR3 nucleotides: TGTGCCAGCAGCTTACTCCCAGCGACCCAAGAGACCCAGTACTTC. Variable domain in full (rest from reference TRBV7-3 and TRBJ2-5): GAGVSQTPSNKVTEKGKYVELRCDPISGHTALYWYRQSLGQGPEFLIYFQGTGAADDSGLPNDRFFAVRPEGSVSTLKIQRTERGDSAVYLCASSLLPATQETQYFGPGTRLLVL.

This clone was counted only a few times. The chain joins TRBV7-9 to TRBJ1-1; D possibly corresponds to TRBD1 (6 bases). This CDR3 is 16 amino acids long. The V gene's germline CDR1 is SEHNR and CDR2 FQNEAQ (reference sequence). Trimming stripped 2 bases from V and 0 bases from J, with 13 bases between. The CDR3 region has the DNA TGTGCCAGCAGCTTATCGGGCAGGGGTATGAACACTGAAGCTTTCTTT. Translation gives CASSLSGRGMNTEAFF.

J is TRBJ1-2 and V is TRBV27; 12 bases map to TRBD1. V trimming: 3 bases; J trimming: 7 bases; junction bases outside the gene matches: 3. This CDR3 has 14 amino acids. Germline V gene sequence: CDR1 MNHEY, CDR2 SMNVEV (reference sequence). Here the CDR3 reads CASSLGQGASGYTF. CDR3 sequence (DNA): TGTGCCAGCAGTTTGGGACAGGGGGCCTCTGGCTACACCTTC.

V usage is TRBV10-3 and J usage is TRBJ2-7; the match to TRBD2 covers 9 bases. The germline CDR1 and CDR2 sequences are ENHRY and SYGVKD. CDR3 length: 16 amino acids. V trimming: 4 bases; J trimming: 3 bases; junction bases outside the gene matches: 10. CDR3 coding DNA: TGTGCCATCAGTGGGAGAGGAGCGGGAGGCTTCTACGAGCAGTACTTC. Translation: CAISGRGAGGFYEQYF.

The chain couples TRBV11-3 to TRBJ2-3; 14 positions agree with TRBD2. V was pared by 3 bases and J by 3 bases, with 2 bases of the junction left unmatched. Germline V gives CDR1 SGHNT, CDR2 YENEEA. The CDR3 is 16 amino acids. CDR3 sequence (DNA): TGTGCCAGCAGCTTCGGGACTAGCGGGAGAACAGATACGCAGTATTTT. Translated, it gives CASSFGTSGRTDTQYF.

V usage is TRBV29-1 and J usage is TRBJ2-7; D is undetermined. Looked up from germline, CDR1 is SQVTM and CDR2 is ANQGSEA. The ends were cut back, 6 bases at V and 0 bases at J, with 15 bases in the middle. The CDR3 is 14 residues long. The CDR3, as DNA: TGCAGCGTCAGAACAGCAAGCAGCTCCTACGAGCAGTACTTC. It specifies CSVRTASSSYEQYF.

The J gene is TRBJ1-2, the V gene TRBV10-1; TRBD1 aligns across 8 bases. Germline trimming cut 2 bases from V and 7 bases from J; bases unmatched to any gene: 3. The CDR3 totals 13 residues. From germline, CDR1 is WNHNN and CDR2 SYGVQD (reference sequence). The CDR3: CASSEGRGLGYTF. CDR3 bases: TGCGCCAGCAGTGAGGGCAGGGGGCTTGGCTACACCTTC.

This chain connects TRBV6-5 to TRBJ2-3; D not resolved. The CDR3 consists of 12 residues. Germline V gene lookup returns CDR1 MNHEY and CDR2 SVGAGI. Trimming cost V 6 bases and J 8 bases, with 12 bases left between them. The CDR3 DNA reads TGTGCCAGCAGCGCGACCCAGGCTACGCAGTATTTT. Translated, it gives CASSATQATQYF.

The chain carries TRBV11-2 and TRBJ2-7, with 10 bases that match TRBD1. The CDR3 totals 16 residues. Germline V gene data show CDR1 as SGHAT and CDR2 as FQNNGV. V gave up 5 bases and J gave up 2 bases; unmatched junction bases: 9. In nucleotides, the CDR3 is TGTGCCAGCAGCCCTAGGGCAGGGACAGGGGCCTACGAGCAGTACTTC. The encoded protein is CASSPRAGTGAYEQYF.

The V gene is TRBV18, the J gene TRBJ2-5; D unclear. Germline CDR1 KGHSH, CDR2 LQKENI. V shed 0 bases and J shed 6 bases, with 11 bases lying between them. The CDR3 consists of 14 residues. The CDR3 DNA sequence: TGTGCCAGCTCACCACCGACCGCGCGGAAGACCCAGTACTTC. This gives the protein CASSPPTARKTQYF.

The chain joins TRBV7-2 to TRBJ2-7, with D maybe TRBD1 (7 bases). The V and J ends lost 1 base and 1 base respectively, with 17 bases between them. Per germline, CDR1 SGHTA and CDR2 FQGNSA. The CDR3 has 17 residues. Written as DNA, the CDR3 is TGTGCCAGCAGCTTAGAACCAGGGGGGACCGCTTCCTACGAGCAGTACTTC. This codes for CASSLEPGGTASYEQYF.

The V gene is TRBV9, the J gene TRBJ2-2; D possibly corresponds to TRBD1 (5 bases). The germline CDR1 and CDR2 sequences are SGDLS and YYNGEE. The CDR3 length is 15 residues. With 4 bases removed from V and 5 bases from J, the gap between germline ends came to 15 bases. CDR3 coding DNA: TGTGCCAGCAGCCAGACCAGGGTTGGGACCGGGGAGCTGTTTTTT. Encoded protein: CASSQTRVGTGELFF.

The rearrangement uses TRBV5-4 and TRBJ2-7; a possible D gene is TRBD2 (6 bases). CDR3 size: 14 residues. Trimming pared 0 bases from V and 3 bases from J, leaving 10 bases between. CDR1 is SGHNT, CDR2 YYREEE, per germline (reference sequence). Here the CDR3 reads CASSLGQGLYEQYF. For the CDR3, the DNA is TGTGCCAGCAGCTTGGGGCAGGGACTCTACGAGCAGTACTTC.